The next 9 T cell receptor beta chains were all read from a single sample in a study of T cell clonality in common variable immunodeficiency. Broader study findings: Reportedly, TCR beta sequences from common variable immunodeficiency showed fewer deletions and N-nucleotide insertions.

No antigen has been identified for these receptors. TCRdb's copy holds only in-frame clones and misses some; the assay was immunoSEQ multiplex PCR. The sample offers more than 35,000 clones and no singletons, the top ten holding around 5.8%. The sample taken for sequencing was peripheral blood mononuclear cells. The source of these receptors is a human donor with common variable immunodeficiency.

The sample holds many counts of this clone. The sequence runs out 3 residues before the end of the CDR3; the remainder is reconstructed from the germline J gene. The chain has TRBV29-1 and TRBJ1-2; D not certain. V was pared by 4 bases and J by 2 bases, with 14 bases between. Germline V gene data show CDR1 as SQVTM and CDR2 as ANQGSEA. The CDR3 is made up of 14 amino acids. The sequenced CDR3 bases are TGCAGCGTTGCGAGTAGGGTAGCGAACTATGGC. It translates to CSVASRVANYG. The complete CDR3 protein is CSVASRVANYGYTF.

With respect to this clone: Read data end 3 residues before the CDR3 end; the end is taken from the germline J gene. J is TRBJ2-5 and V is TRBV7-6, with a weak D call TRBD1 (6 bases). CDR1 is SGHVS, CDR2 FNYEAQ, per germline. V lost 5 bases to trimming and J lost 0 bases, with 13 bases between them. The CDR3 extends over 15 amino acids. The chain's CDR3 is CASSNTGTHQETQYF. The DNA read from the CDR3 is TGTGCCAGCAGCAACACCGGGACACACCAAGAGACC.

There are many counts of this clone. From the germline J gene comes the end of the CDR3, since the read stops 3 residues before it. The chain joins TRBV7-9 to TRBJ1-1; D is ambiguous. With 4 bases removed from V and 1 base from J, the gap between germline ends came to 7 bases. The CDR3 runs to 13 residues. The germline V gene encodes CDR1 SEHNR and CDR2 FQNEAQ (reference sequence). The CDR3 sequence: CASSYSGNTEAFF. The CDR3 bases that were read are TGTGCCAGCAGCTATTCGGGGAACACTGAA.

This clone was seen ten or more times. CDR3 bases read: TGCAGTGCTACGAACGCGGGCCGTTCGGAGGAGACC. Its translation: CSATNAGRSEET. The complete CDR3 reads CSATNAGRSEETQYF. The V and J genes are TRBV20-1 and TRBJ2-5; D may be TRBD2 (5 bases). Read coverage stops 3 residues before the CDR3 terminus; the germline J gene supplies the remainder. The CDR3 loop spans 15 amino acids. Between the trimmed V and J ends, which lost 4 bases and 5 bases, there was a span of 20 bases. From germline, CDR1 is DFQATT and CDR2 SNEGSKA (reference sequence).

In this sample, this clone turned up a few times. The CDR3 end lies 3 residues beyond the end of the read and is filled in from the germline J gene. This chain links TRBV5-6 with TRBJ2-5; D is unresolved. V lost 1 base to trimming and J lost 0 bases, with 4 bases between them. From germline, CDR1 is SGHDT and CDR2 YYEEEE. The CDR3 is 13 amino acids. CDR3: CASSLPYQETQYF. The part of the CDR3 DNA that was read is TGTGCCAGCAGCTTGCCCTACCAAGAGACC.

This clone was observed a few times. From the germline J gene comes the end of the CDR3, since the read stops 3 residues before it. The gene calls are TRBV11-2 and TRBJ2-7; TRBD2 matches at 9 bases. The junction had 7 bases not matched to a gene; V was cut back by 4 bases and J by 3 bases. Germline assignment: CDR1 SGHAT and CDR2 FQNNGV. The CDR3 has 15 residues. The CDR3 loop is CASSSLSGSVYEQYF. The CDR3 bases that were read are TGTGCCAGCAGCTCCCTTAGCGGGAGTGTCTACGAG.

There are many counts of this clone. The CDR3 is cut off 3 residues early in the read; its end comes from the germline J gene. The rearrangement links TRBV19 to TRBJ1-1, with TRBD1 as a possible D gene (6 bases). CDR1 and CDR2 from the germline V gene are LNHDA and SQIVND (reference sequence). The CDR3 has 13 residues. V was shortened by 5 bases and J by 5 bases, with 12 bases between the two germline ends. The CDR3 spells CASSSTGNTEAFF. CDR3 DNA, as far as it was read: TGTGCCAGTAGTTCAACAGGGAATACTGAA.

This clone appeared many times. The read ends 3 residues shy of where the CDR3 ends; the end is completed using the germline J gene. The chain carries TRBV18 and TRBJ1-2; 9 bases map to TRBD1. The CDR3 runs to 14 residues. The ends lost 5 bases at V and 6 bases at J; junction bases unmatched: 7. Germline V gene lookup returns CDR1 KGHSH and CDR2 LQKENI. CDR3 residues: CASSAGTGNNGYTF. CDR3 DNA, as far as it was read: TGTGCCAGCTCAGCCGGGACAGGGAATAATGGC.

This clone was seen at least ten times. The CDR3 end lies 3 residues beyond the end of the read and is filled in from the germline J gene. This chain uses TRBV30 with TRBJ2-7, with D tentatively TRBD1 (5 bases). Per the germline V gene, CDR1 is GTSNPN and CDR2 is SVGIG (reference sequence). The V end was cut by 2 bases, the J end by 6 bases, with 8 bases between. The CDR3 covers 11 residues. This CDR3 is CAWSIRVEQYF. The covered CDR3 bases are TGTGCCTGGAGTATCAGGGTCGAG.